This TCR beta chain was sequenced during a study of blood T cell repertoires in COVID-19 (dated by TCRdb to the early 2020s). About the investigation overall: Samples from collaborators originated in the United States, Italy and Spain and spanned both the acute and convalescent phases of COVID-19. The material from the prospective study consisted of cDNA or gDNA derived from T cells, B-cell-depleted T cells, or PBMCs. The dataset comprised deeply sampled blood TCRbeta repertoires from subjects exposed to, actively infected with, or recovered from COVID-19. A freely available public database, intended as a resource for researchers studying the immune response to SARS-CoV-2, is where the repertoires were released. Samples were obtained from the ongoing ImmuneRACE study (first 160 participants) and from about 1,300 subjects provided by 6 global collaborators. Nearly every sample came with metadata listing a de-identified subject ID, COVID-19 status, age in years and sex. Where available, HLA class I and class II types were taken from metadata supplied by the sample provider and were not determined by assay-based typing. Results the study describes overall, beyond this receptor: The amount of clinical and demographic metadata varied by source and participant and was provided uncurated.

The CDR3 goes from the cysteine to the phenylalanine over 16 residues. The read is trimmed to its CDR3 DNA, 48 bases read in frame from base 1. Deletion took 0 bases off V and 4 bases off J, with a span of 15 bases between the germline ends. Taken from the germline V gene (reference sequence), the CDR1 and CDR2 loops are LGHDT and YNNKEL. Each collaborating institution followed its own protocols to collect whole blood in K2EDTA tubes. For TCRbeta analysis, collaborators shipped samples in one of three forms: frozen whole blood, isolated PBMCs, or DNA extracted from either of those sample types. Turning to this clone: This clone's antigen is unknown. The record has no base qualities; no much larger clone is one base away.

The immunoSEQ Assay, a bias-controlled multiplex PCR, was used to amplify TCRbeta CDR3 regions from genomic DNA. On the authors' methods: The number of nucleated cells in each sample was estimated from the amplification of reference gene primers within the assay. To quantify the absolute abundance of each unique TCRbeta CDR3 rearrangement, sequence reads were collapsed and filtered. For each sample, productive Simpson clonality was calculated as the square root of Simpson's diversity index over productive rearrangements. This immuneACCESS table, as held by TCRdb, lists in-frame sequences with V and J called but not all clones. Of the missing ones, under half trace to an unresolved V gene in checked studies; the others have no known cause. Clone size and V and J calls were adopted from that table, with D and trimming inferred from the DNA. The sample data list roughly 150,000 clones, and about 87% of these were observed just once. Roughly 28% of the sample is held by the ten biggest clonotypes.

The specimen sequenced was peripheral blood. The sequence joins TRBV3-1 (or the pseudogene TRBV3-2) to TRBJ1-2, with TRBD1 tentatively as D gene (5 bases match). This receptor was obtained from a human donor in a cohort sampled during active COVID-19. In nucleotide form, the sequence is TGTGCCAGCAGCCAAGATAGTGGCGACAGATCCTATGGCTACACCTTC. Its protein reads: CASSQDSGDRSYGYTF.